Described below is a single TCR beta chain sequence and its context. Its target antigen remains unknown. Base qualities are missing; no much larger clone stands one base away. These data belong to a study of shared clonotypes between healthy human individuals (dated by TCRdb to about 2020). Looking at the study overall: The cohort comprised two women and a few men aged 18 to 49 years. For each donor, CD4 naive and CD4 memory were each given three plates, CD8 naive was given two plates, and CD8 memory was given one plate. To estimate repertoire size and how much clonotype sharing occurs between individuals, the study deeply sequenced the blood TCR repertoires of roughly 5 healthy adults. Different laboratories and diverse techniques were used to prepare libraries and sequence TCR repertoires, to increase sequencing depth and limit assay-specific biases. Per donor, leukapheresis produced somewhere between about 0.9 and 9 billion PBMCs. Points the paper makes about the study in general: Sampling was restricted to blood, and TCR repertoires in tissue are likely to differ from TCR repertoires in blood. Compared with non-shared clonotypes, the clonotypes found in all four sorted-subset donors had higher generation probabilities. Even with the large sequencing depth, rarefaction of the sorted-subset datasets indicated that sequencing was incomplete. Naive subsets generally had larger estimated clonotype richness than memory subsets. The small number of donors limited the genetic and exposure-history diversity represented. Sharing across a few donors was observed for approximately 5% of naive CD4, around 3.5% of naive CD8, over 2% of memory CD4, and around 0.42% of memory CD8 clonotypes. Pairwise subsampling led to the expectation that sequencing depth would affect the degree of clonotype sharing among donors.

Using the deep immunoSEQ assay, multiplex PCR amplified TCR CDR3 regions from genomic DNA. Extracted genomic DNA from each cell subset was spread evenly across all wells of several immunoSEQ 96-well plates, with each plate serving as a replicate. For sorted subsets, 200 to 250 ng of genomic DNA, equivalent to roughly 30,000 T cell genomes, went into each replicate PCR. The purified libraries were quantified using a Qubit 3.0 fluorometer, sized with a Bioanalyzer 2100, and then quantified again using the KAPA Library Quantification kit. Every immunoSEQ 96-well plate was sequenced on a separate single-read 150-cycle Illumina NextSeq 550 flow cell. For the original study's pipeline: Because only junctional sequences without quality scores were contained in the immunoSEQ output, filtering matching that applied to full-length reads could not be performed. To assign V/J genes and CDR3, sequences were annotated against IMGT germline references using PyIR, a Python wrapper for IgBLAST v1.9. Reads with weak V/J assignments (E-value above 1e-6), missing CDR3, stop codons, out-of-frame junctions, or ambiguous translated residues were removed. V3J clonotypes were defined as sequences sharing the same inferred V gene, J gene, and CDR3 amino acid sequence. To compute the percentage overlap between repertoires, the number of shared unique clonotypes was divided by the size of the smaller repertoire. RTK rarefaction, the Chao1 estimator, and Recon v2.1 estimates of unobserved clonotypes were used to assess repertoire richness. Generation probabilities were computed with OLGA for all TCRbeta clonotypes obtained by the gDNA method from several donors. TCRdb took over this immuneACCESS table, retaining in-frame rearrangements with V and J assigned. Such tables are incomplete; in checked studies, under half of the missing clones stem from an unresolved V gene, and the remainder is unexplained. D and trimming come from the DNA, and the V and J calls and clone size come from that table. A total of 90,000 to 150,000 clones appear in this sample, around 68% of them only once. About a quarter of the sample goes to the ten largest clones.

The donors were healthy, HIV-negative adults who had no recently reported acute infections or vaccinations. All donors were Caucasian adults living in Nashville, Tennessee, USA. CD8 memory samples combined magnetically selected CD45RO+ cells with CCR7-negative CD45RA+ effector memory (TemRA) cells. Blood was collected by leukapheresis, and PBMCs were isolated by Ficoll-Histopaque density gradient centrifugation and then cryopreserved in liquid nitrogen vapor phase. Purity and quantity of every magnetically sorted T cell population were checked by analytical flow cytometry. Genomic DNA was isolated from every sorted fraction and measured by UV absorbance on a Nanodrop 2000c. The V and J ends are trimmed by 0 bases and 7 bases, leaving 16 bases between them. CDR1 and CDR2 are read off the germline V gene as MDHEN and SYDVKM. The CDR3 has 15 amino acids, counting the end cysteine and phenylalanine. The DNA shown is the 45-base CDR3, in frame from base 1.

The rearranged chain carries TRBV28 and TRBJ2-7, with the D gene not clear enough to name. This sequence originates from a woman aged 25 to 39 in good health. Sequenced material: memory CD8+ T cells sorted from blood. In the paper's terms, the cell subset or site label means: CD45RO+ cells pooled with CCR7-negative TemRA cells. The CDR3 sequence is CASSLCPACLGEQYF. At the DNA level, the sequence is TGTGCCAGCAGTTTATGCCCGGCCTGCCTAGGAGAGCAGTACTTC.